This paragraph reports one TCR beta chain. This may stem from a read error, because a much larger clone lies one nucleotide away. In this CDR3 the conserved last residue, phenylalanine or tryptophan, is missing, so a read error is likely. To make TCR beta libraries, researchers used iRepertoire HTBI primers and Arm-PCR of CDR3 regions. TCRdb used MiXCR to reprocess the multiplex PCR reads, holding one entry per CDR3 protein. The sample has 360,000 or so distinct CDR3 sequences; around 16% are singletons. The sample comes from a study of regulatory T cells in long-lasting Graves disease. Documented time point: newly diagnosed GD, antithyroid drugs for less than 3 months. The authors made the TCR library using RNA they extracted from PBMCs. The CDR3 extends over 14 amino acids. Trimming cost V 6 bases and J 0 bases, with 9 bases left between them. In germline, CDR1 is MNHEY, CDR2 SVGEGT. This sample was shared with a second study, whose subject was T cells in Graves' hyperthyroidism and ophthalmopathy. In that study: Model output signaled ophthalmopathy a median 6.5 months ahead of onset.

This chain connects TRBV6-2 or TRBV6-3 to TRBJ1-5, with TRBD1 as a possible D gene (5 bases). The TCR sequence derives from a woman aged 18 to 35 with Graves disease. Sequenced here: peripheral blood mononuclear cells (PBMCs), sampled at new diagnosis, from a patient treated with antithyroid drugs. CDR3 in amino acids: CASRKTASNQPQHS. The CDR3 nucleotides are TGTGCCAGCAGAAAGACAGCTAGCAATCAGCCCCAGCATTCT.